The clone carrying this TCR beta chain was recorded a few times. V lost 2 bases to trimming and J lost 5 bases, with 18 bases between them. Germline CDR1 and CDR2: SGHRS and YFSETQ. The CDR3 runs 16 residues. This record comes from a study of blood T cell repertoires in COVID-19. On the study more broadly: Acute and convalescent COVID-19 specimens originated in the United States, Italy and Spain. Nucleic acid was either cDNA or gDNA, and it came from T cells, B-cell-depleted T cells, or PBMCs.

Under the authors' procedure: Reference gene primer amplification yielded estimated nucleated cell counts. Libraries were prepared by immunoSEQ multiplex PCR; TCRdb keeps only in-frame clonotypes and omits some of them. Clone size and V and J calls were adopted from that table, with D and trimming inferred from the DNA. The sample holds about 80,000 clones, 60% to 85% seen once. Sequences were obtained from peripheral blood. The rearrangement links TRBV5-1 to TRBJ2-3; D might be TRBD2 (6 bases). The clonotype originates from a human donor in a cohort sampled during active COVID-19. This CDR3 is CASSFGFSPGVDTQYF. The CDR3 DNA reads TGCGCCAGCAGCTTTGGTTTTTCCCCGGGGGTAGATACGCAGTATTTT.